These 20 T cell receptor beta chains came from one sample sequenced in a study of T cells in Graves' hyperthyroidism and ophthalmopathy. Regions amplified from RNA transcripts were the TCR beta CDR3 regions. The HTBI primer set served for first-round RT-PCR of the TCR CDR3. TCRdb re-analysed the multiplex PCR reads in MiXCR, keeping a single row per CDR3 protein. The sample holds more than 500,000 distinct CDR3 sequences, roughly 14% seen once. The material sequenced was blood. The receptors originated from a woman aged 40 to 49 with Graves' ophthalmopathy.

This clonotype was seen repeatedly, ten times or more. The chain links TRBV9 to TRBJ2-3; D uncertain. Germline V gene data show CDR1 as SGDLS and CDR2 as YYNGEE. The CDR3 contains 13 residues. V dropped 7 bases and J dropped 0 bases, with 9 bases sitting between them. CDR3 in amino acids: CASGWGSTDTQYF. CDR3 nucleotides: TGTGCCAGCGGGTGGGGAAGCACAGATACGCAGTATTTT.

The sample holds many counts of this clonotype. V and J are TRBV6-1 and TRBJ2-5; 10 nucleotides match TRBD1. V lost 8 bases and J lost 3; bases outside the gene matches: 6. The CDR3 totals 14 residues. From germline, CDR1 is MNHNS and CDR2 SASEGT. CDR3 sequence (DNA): TGTGCCAGCTCCGGGACAGGGGTAGAAGAGACCCAGTACTTC. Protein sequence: CASSGTGVEETQYF.

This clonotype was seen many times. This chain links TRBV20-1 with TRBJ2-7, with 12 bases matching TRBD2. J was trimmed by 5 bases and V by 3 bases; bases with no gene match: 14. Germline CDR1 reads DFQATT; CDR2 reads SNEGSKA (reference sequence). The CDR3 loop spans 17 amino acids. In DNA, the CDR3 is TGCAGTGCTAGGGTATTACCTACTAGCGGGAGGATGAACGAGCAGTACTTC. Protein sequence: CSARVLPTSGRMNEQYF.

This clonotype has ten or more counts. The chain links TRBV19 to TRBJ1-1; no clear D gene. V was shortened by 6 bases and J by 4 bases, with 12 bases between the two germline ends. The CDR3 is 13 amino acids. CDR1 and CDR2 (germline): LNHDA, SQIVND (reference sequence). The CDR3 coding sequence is TGTGCCAGTAGCCTTCAAGACGGCACTGAAGCTTTCTTT. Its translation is CASSLQDGTEAFF. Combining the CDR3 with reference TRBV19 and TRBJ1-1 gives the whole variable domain DGGITQSPKYLFRKEGQNVTLSCEQNLNHDAMYWYRQDPGQGLRLIYYSQIVNDFQKGDIAEGYSVSREKKESFPLTVTSAQKNPTAFYLCASSLQDGTEAFFGQGTRLTVV.

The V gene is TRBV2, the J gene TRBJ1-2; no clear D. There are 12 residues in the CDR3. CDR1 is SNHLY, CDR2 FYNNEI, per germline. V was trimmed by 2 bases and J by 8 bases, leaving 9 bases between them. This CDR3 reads CASSERQDGYTF. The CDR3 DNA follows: TGTGCCAGCAGTGAAAGGCAGGACGGCTACACCTTC. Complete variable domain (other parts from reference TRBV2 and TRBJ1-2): EPEVTQTPSHQVTQMGQEVILRCVPISNHLYFYWYRQILGQKVEFLVSFYNNEISEKSEIFDDQFSVERPDGSNFTLKIRSTKLEDSAMYFCASSERQDGYTFGSGTRLTVV.

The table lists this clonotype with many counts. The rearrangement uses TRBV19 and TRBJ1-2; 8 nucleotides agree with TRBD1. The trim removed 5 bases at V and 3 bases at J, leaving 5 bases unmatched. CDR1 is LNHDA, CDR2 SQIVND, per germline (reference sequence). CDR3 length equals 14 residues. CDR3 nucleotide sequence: TGTGCCAGTAGTCCCGACAGGGGACACTATGGCTACACCTTC. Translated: CASSPDRGHYGYTF.

The DNA for the CDR3 is TGTGCCAGCAGAACCCGAGGGAACACTGAAGCTTTCTTT. Amino acid sequence: CASRTRGNTEAFF. This chain joins TRBV6-2 or TRBV6-3 and TRBJ1-1; unclear D gene. The CDR3 is 13 amino acids. Looked up from germline, CDR1 is MNHEY and CDR2 is SVGEGT. The ends were cut back, 6 bases at V and 1 base at J, with 9 bases in the middle.

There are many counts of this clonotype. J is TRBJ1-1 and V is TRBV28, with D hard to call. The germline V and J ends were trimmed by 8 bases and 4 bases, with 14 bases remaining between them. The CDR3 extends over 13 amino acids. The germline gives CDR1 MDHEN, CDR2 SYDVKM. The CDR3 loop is CASQTRRGTEAFF. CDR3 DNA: TGTGCCAGCCAAACGCGGCGAGGCACTGAAGCTTTCTTT. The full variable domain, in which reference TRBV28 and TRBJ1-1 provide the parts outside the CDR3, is DVKVTQSSRYLVKRTGEKVFLECVQDMDHENMFWYRQDPGLGLRLIYFSYDVKMKEKGDIPEGYSVSREKKERFSLILESASTNQTSMYLCASQTRRGTEAFFGQGTRLTVV.

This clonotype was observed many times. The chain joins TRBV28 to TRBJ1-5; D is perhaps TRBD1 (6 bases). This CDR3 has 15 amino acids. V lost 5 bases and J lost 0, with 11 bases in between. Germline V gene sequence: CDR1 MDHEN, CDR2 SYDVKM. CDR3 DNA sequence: TGTGCCAGCAGTCCGAGACAGGTTAGCAATCAGCCCCAGCATTTT. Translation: CASSPRQVSNQPQHF.

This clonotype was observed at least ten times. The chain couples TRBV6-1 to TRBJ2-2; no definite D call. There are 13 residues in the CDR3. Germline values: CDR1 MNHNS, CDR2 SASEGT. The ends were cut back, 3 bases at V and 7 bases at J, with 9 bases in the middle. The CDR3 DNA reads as TGTGCCAGCAGTGAGTGGCCGATCGGGGAGCTGTTTTTT. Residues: CASSEWPIGELFF.

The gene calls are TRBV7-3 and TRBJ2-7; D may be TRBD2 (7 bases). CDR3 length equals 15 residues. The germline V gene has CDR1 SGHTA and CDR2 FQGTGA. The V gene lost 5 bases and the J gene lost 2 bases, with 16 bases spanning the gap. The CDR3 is CASSAKRGGAYEQYF. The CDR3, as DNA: TGTGCCAGCAGCGCCAAGCGAGGGGGGGCCTACGAGCAGTACTTC.

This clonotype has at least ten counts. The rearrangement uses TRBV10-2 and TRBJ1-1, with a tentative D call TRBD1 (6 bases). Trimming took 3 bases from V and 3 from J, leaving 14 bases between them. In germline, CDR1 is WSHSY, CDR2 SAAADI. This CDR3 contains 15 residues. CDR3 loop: CASSDGTRGDTEAFF. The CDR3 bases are TGCGCCAGCAGTGATGGGACACGCGGGGACACTGAAGCTTTCTTT.

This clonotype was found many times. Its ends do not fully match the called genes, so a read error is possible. In DNA form, the CDR3 reads TGCGCCAGCAGCCTGACTAGCGGGAGATCTGTTGACACCGGGGAGCTATTTTTT. This translates into CASSLTSGRSVDTGELFF. The rearrangement links TRBV5-1 to TRBJ2-2, with 12 bases fitting TRBD2. This CDR3 is built from 18 residues. Germline CDR1 reads SGHRS; CDR2 reads YFSETQ.

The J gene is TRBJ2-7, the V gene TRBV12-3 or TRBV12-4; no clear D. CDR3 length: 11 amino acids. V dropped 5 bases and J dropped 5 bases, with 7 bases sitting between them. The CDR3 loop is CASSPRNEQYF. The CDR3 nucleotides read TGTGCCAGCAGTCCCCGAAACGAGCAGTACTTC.

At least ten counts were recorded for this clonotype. CDR3 sequence (DNA): TGTGCCAGCAGCTTAGGGGCGGGTTACTCCTACGAGCAGTACTTC. It codes for CASSLGAGYSYEQYF. The V call is TRBV7-9, the J call TRBJ2-7; maybe TRBD2 (5 bases). Per germline, CDR1 SEHNR and CDR2 FQNEAQ (reference sequence). Between the trimmed V and J ends, which lost 1 base and 0 bases, there was a span of 10 bases. The CDR3 covers 15 residues. Full variable domain (remainder filled in from reference TRBV7-9 and TRBJ2-7): DTGVSQNPRHKITKRGQNVTFRCDPISEHNRLYWYRQTLGQGPEFLTYFQNEAQLEKSRLLSDRFSAERPKGSFSTLEIQRTEQGDSAMYLCASSLGAGYSYEQYFGPGTRLTVT.

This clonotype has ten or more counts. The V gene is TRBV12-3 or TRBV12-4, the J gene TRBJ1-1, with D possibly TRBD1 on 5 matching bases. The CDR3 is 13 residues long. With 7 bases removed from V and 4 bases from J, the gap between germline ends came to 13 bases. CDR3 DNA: TGTGCCAGCATCCCGCAGGGTTTCACTGAAGCTTTCTTT. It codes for CASIPQGFTEAFF.

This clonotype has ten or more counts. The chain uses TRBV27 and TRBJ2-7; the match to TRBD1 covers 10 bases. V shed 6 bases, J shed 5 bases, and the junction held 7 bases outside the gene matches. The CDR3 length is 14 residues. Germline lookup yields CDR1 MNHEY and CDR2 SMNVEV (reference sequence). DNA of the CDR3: TGTGCCAGCAGGCCGGGACAGGGGTCACACGAGCAGTACTTC. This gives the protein CASRPGQGSHEQYF.

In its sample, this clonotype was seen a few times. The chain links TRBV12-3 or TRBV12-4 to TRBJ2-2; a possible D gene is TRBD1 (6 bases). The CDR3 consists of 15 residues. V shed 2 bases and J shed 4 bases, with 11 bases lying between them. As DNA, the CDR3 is TGTGCCAGCAGTTTATCAGGGGTATTCACCGGGGAGCTGTTTTTT. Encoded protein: CASSLSGVFTGELFF.

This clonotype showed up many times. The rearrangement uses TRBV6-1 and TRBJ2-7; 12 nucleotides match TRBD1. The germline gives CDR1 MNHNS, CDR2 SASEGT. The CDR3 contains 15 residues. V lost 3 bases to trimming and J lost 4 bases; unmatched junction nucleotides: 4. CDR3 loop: CASSEGQGAAYEQYF. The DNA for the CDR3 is TGTGCCAGCAGTGAGGGACAGGGGGCTGCGTACGAGCAGTACTTC.

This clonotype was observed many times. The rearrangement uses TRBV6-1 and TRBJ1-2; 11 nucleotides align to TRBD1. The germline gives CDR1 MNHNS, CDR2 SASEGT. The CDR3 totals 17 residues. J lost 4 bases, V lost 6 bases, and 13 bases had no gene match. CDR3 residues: CASSPDPGTGGGYGYTF. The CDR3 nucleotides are TGTGCCAGCAGCCCCGACCCCGGGACAGGGGGTGGCTATGGCTACACCTTC.